This T cell receptor beta chain was sequenced in a study of response to subunit inactivated influenza vaccine. TCRdb redid the calling of the RT-PCR reads with MiXCR, one entry per CDR3 protein. The data contain about 520,000 distinct CDR3 sequences, over 25% of them seen just once; the ten biggest clones take up approximately 1.9%. CDR1 and CDR2 (germline): SGHRS, YFSETQ. With 3 bases clipped from V and 8 bases from J, the junction kept 11 bases outside the gene matches. The CDR3 spans 16 residues. Points on this clonotype: Its antigen is not identified.

Points from the study as a whole: There was a suggestion from the authors that each seasonal influenza vaccination recruits few new T cells.

This chain joins TRBV5-1 and TRBJ2-1; 10 bases are shared with TRBD1. Source: CD4+ T cells sorted from PBMCs, taken roughly 5 days after vaccination. This TCR came from a man aged 50-60 years who received an inactivated influenza vaccine. DNA of the CDR3: TGCGCCAGCAGCTCCGGACAGGGGGTAAATGGCGATGAGCAGTTCTTC. Translating gives CASSSGQGVNGDEQFF.